Given below is one T cell receptor beta chain in context. Its antigen is unknown. The read terminates 3 residues ahead of where the CDR3 ends, so the germline J gene completes it. This specimen belongs to a study of T cells in women clearing cervical HPV infection. Study context: Case blood drawn at lesion detection; control blood after infection cleared. The study's findings and limits: T-cell numbers per sample were unknown and may explain richness differences. CIN3+ cases had significantly higher TCR richness than controls; evenness did not differ.

Produced via immunoSEQ multiplex PCR; TCRdb's table is partial and in-frame only. The sample has under 20,000 clones. This CDR3 has 15 amino acids. Germline V gene data show CDR1 as SGHRS and CDR2 as YFSETQ. V was pared by 0 bases and J by 10 bases, with 14 bases between. Each participant carried one incident cervical HPV16 infection only. The TCR sequence derives from a woman between 18 and 70 years old with a cervical HPV16 infection that either progressed to CIN3+ or cleared (not recorded which). The V and J genes are TRBV5-1 and TRBJ1-6, with unresolved D. The specimen was blood buffy coat. The CDR3 reads CASSLAFDPGSPLHF. The CDR3 bases that were read are TGCGCCAGCAGCTTGGCGTTCGATCCCGGGTCACCC.